This TCR beta chain came from a study of cytomegalovirus exposure and HLA in healthy donors. The germline gives CDR1 SGHNT, CDR2 YYREEE (reference sequence). CDR3 size: 14 residues. V was clipped by 6 bases and J by 6 bases; unmatched bases: 10. The PCR employed 60 Vbeta primers together with 13 Jbeta primers. Sequencing was performed with immunoSEQ multiplex PCR; in TCRdb, only in-frame clones are kept and a portion is missing. Among 150,000 to 200,000 clones listed, over 70% were seen once. The chain couples TRBV5-4 to TRBJ1-2; 8 bases line up with TRBD1. The sequence derives from a middle-aged woman in good health and CMV-seropositive. The material sequenced was PBMCs. The CDR3 DNA sequence: TGTGCCAGCACACCAGGGGGCAGGGAAGATGGCTACACCTTC. This codes for CASTPGGREDGYTF.